These 8 T cell receptor beta chains were all obtained from the same sample, sequenced in a study of control samples from healthy donors and cancer patients (dated by TCRdb to between 2020 and 2021). To prepare the library, the immunoSEQ multiplex PCR assay was applied. TCRdb stores this immuneACCESS table with in-frame sequences only. Part of the clones is absent; in the studies checked, under half of the shortfall reflects unresolved V genes, and no reason is known for the rest. The sample records 150,000 or so clones, under 95% of which are singletons. The ten largest clones represent under 9% of the sample. Sequencing was done on a sample of blood. Every receptor here comes from a young man in good health.

The rearrangement joins TRBV3-1 (or the pseudogene TRBV3-2) to TRBJ1-1; D is perhaps TRBD1 (5 bases). This CDR3 has 14 amino acids. V gave up 4 bases and J gave up 4 bases, with 13 bases separating them. The germline V gene has CDR1 LGHDT and CDR2 YNNKEL (reference sequence). The DNA of the CDR3 is TGTGCCAGCAGCCCTCGAGGGGCTGGCACTGAAGCTTTCTTT. Amino acids: CASSPRGAGTEAFF.

CDR3 amino acids: CASSDSDSSYEQYF. CDR3 nucleotides: TGTGCCAGTAGTGACTCGGACAGTTCCTACGAGCAGTACTTC. The rearrangement joins TRBV19 to TRBJ2-7, with TRBD1 as a possible D gene (6 bases). The CDR3 covers 14 residues. The ends were cut back, 5 bases at V and 1 base at J, with 12 bases in the middle. CDR1 and CDR2 from the germline V gene are LNHDA and SQIVND (reference sequence).

The V gene is TRBV3-1 (or the pseudogene TRBV3-2), the J gene TRBJ1-2, with D unresolved. This CDR3 comprises 11 residues. The germline gives CDR1 LGHDT, CDR2 YNNKEL (reference sequence). V was trimmed by 5 bases and J by 5 bases, leaving 6 bases between them. CDR3 protein: CASSGLYGYTF. For the CDR3, the DNA is TGTGCCAGCAGCGGGCTTTATGGCTACACCTTC.

This chain links TRBV5-8 with TRBJ2-3; D may be TRBD2 (5 bases). Trimming removed 3 bases at V and 3 bases at J, with 5 bases between. Germline V lookup: CDR1 SGHTS, CDR2 YDEGEE. The CDR3 is 12 amino acids. The CDR3 DNA reads TGTGCCAGCAGCTGGACTACAGATACGCAGTATTTT. This sequence encodes CASSWTTDTQYF. Using reference TRBV5-8 and TRBJ2-3 for the parts outside the CDR3, the full variable domain is EAGVTQSPTHLIKTRGQQATLRCSPISGHTSVYWYQQALGLGLQFLLWYDEGEERNRGNFPPRFSGRQFPNYSSELNVNALELEDSALYLCASSWTTDTQYFGPGTRLTVL.

The gene calls are TRBV6-5 and TRBJ2-3; D is tentatively TRBD1 or TRBD2 (5 bases each). Germline V CDR1 and CDR2: MNHEY, SVGAGI. The CDR3 totals 15 residues. Trimming removed 6 bases at V and 0 bases at J, with 13 bases between. CDR3 nucleotide sequence: TGTGCCAGCAGGGGACGGACACCTAGCACAGATACGCAGTATTTT. It encodes CASRGRTPSTDTQYF.

V gene TRBV5-6 combines with J gene TRBJ2-7; no clear D. Germline V lookup: CDR1 SGHDT, CDR2 YYEEEE. The CDR3 has 14 residues. Trimming shortened V by 1 base and J by 2 bases, and 10 bases separated the two germline ends. The CDR3, as DNA: TGTGCCAGCAGCTTGATAGCAACGACCTACGAGCAGTACTTC. Protein product: CASSLIATTYEQYF. The full variable domain, completed using reference TRBV5-6 and TRBJ2-7, is DAGVTQSPTHLIKTRGQQVTLRCSPKSGHDTVSWYQQALGQGPQFIFQYYEEEERQRGNFPDRFSGHQFPNYSSELNVNALLLGDSALYLCASSLIATTYEQYFGPGTRLTVT.

This chain connects TRBV7-2 to TRBJ1-6; no clear D. In germline, CDR1 is SGHTA, CDR2 FQGNSA. Trimming stripped 4 bases from V and 7 bases from J, with 8 bases between. The CDR3 sequence is 13 residues long. The DNA for the CDR3 is TGTGCCAGCAGCTGGGGTATAAATTCACCCCTCCACTTT. It translates to CASSWGINSPLHF.

The chain joins TRBV11-2 to TRBJ2-2; tentatively, D is TRBD1 (7 bases). The V and J ends lost 7 bases and 6 bases respectively, with 21 bases between them. The CDR3 covers 16 residues. The germline gives CDR1 SGHAT, CDR2 FQNNGV. The CDR3 DNA reads TGTGCCAGCAAAGAGGAGGGGGCATCAATCGCCGGGGAGCTGTTTTTT. Its translation is CASKEEGASIAGELFF.